The T cell receptor beta chain under discussion was sequenced for a study of CXCR3-negative and CXCR3-positive naive CD8 T cells. The authors made the TRB cDNA libraries by 5' RACE using UMI labels. Each CDR3 protein gets one entry in TCRdb, which reprocessed the 5' RACE reads and gives no DNA. Its table records about 41,000 distinct CDR3 sequences. At 300,000 to 350,000 cells each, triplicate sorts were carried out for each CD8+ T cell subset. Germline assignment: CDR1 MNHEY and CDR2 SMNVEV (reference sequence). This CDR3 is 13 amino acids long. Concerning this clonotype: Its target is not known.

Study findings and constraints: Higher TRB CDR3 hydrophobicity marked CXCR3-positive naive cells relative to CXCR3-negative naive cells. Naive subsets expressed similar surface CD5; TRB CDR3 features served to infer TCR strength.

The sequencing sample was made of naive CXCR3- CD8+ T cells from blood. Subset reported: CD45RO-CCR7+CD27+CD95- naive CD8+ T cells lacking CXCR3 (TNR3-). The V call is TRBV27, the J call TRBJ1-2; TCRdb picks TRBD1, but there is no DNA to check that call. This clonotype was sampled from a human donor in good health. Some clones in this sample may be carry-over from other donors' samples. Here the CDR3 reads CASCSGTVYGYTF.